This is a list of T cell receptor beta chains from one sample in a study of patients and donors after allogeneic stem cell transplantation. TCRdb reanalysed the RT-PCR reads using MiXCR and keeps one entry per CDR3 protein. The table shows roughly 230,000 distinct CDR3 sequences, with around 14% occurring only once. The sequenced sample consisted of blood, either unsorted or a sorted T cell fraction (not recorded which). Every receptor here comes from a human donor who was either an allogeneic HSCT recipient or a stem cell or donor lymphocyte infusion donor (not recorded which). It is not recorded whose cells these are; they may come from a transplant donor. Both conserved end residues are part of each CDR3. The order of the fields is V gene, clone size, D gene, CDR3 length, J gene, CDR3 DNA, CDR3 protein. D genes are given only for firm matches. Clone size is not always given. Where it is, it says once, few, many or a class for expanded clones.

V gene: TRBV21-1
clone size: many
D gene: .
CDR3 length: 17
J gene: TRBJ2-1
CDR3 DNA: TGTGCCAGCAGCAAAGTAGGTCGACAGGGATCGGTCAATGAGCAGTTCTTC
CDR3 protein: CASSKVGRQGSVNEQFF

V gene: TRBV6-1
clone size: .
D gene: .
CDR3 length: 11
J gene: TRBJ2-7
CDR3 DNA: TGTGCCAGCAATCGGTACTACGAGCAGTACTTC
CDR3 protein: CASNRYYEQYF

V gene: TRBV9
clone size: .
D gene: .
CDR3 length: 13
J gene: TRBJ2-5
CDR3 DNA: TGTGCCAGCAGCGTAGTTGGCCAAGAGACCCAGTACTTC
CDR3 protein: CASSVVGQETQYF

V gene: TRBV7-8
clone size: many
D gene: TRBD1
CDR3 length: 14
J gene: TRBJ1-3
CDR3 DNA: TGTGCCAGCAGCCCAGGGGGGTCTGGAAACACCATATATTTT
CDR3 protein: CASSPGGSGNTIYF

V gene: TRBV6-1
clone size: many
D gene: .
CDR3 length: 15
J gene: TRBJ1-3
CDR3 DNA: TGTGCCAGCAGTCCAGACAGCGCCTCTGGAAACACCATATATTTT
CDR3 protein: CASSPDSASGNTIYF

V gene: TRBV5-6
clone size: few
D gene: .
CDR3 length: 14
J gene: TRBJ1-2
CDR3 DNA: TGTGCCAGCAGTTCGACAGGAGGCCTCTATGGCTACACCTTC
CDR3 protein: CASSSTGGLYGYTF

V gene: TRBV20-1
clone size: .
D gene: .
CDR3 length: 12
J gene: TRBJ1-1
CDR3 DNA: TGCAGTGCTAGACAGGATTACACTGAAGCTTTCTTT
CDR3 protein: CSARQDYTEAFF

V gene: TRBV28
clone size: .
D gene: .
CDR3 length: 15
J gene: TRBJ2-2
CDR3 DNA: TGTGCCAGCAGTACACTTAGCCACCTGGCCGGGGAGCTGTTTTTT
CDR3 protein: CASSTLSHLAGELFF

V gene: TRBV30
clone size: .
D gene: .
CDR3 length: 13
J gene: TRBJ1-1
CDR3 DNA: TGTGCCTGGAAGGAGAGGGGAGACACTGAAGCTTTCTTT
CDR3 protein: CAWKERGDTEAFF

V gene: TRBV12-3/TRBV12-4
clone size: many
D gene: TRBD1
CDR3 length: 13
J gene: TRBJ1-6
CDR3 DNA: TGTGCCAGCAACGCAGACAGGGATGCACCCCTCCACTTT
CDR3 protein: CASNADRDAPLHF

V gene: TRBV7-8
clone size: .
D gene: .
CDR3 length: 15
J gene: TRBJ2-7
CDR3 DNA: TGTGCCAGCAGCCCGGGGCCCGCCAGTTCGGGCGAGCAGTACTTC
CDR3 protein: CASSPGPASSGEQYF

V gene: TRBV7-8
clone size: few
D gene: .
CDR3 length: 15
J gene: TRBJ2-7
CDR3 DNA: TGTGCCAGCAGCTTAGGGGACACCCTTCGTAGCGAGCAGTACTTC
CDR3 protein: CASSLGDTLRSEQYF

V gene: TRBV24-1
clone size: .
D gene: .
CDR3 length: 13
J gene: TRBJ1-2
CDR3 DNA: TGTGCCACCAGTGATTTCAGAGGAGCCGGCTACACCTTC
CDR3 protein: CATSDFRGAGYTF

V gene: TRBV7-7
clone size: many
D gene: .
CDR3 length: 13
J gene: TRBJ1-3
CDR3 DNA: TGTGCCAGCAGCTCGAGGCCCGGTGACACCATATATTTT
CDR3 protein: CASSSRPGDTIYF

V gene: TRBV7-3
clone size: .
D gene: .
CDR3 length: 14
J gene: TRBJ2-5
CDR3 DNA: TGTGCCAGCAGCTTTGATAGGGGTGCAGAGACCCAGTACTTC
CDR3 protein: CASSFDRGAETQYF

V gene: TRBV20-1
clone size: many
D gene: TRBD1
CDR3 length: 15
J gene: TRBJ2-7
CDR3 DNA: TGCAGTGCTACCCCCTTCCGCCAGGGGGACTACGAGCAGTACTTC
CDR3 protein: CSATPFRQGDYEQYF

V gene: TRBV20-1
clone size: many
D gene: .
CDR3 length: 14
J gene: TRBJ1-6
CDR3 DNA: TGCAGTGCCAGGGTTGGGGAATATAATTCACCCCTCCACTTT
CDR3 protein: CSARVGEYNSPLHF

V gene: TRBV11-2
clone size: .
D gene: .
CDR3 length: 16
J gene: TRBJ2-3
CDR3 DNA: TGTGCCAGCAGCTCTTATAGGGCTGCTAGCACAGATACGCAGTATTTT
CDR3 protein: CASSSYRAASTDTQYF

V gene: TRBV6-2/TRBV6-3
clone size: few
D gene: .
CDR3 length: 18
J gene: TRBJ1-1
CDR3 DNA: TGTGCCAGCAGCCCACCACCCGGGACGGCTACCGGGAACACTGAAGCTTTCTTT
CDR3 protein: CASSPPPGTATGNTEAFF

V gene: TRBV12-3/TRBV12-4
clone size: many
D gene: .
CDR3 length: 14
J gene: TRBJ2-7
CDR3 DNA: TGTGCCAGCAGTACCCCGGGGATCTCCTACGAGCAGTACTTC
CDR3 protein: CASSTPGISYEQYF

V gene: TRBV20-1
clone size: many
D gene: TRBD2
CDR3 length: 15
J gene: TRBJ2-3
CDR3 DNA: TGCAGTGCTAGTCCAGCGGGGGGCAACACAGATACGCAGTATTTT
CDR3 protein: CSASPAGGNTDTQYF

V gene: TRBV12-3/TRBV12-4
clone size: .
D gene: .
CDR3 length: 13
J gene: TRBJ2-7
CDR3 DNA: TGTGCCAGCAGTTTAGGCGATTTGCGCGAGCAGTACTTC
CDR3 protein: CASSLGDLREQYF

V gene: TRBV6-1
clone size: .
D gene: .
CDR3 length: 14
J gene: TRBJ1-1
CDR3 DNA: TGTGCCAGCAGTGAAGCCCAAGGGATGACTGAAGCTTTCTTT
CDR3 protein: CASSEAQGMTEAFF

V gene: TRBV12-3/TRBV12-4
clone size: many
D gene: .
CDR3 length: 11
J gene: TRBJ2-7
CDR3 DNA: TGTGCCACCCCCCCCCGGGACGAGCAGTACTTC
CDR3 protein: CATPPRDEQYF

V gene: TRBV20-1
clone size: few
D gene: .
CDR3 length: 14
J gene: TRBJ2-7
CDR3 DNA: TGCAGTGCTAGAGTCCACCCGGCCCGCCCCGAGCAGTACTTC
CDR3 protein: CSARVHPARPEQYF

V gene: TRBV6-1
clone size: .
D gene: .
CDR3 length: 14
J gene: TRBJ2-5
CDR3 DNA: TGTGCCAGCAGTGAAATAGCCTTGGAAGAGACCCAGTACTTC
CDR3 protein: CASSEIALEETQYF